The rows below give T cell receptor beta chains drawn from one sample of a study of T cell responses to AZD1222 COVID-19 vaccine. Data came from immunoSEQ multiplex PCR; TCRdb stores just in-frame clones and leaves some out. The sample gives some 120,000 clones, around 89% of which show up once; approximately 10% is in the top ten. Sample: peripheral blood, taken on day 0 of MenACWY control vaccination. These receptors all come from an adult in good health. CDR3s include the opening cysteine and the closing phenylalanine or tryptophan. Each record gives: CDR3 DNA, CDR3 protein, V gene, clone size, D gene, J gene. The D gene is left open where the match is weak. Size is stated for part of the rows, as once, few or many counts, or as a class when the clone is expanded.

CDR3 DNA: TGTGCCAGCAGCTTAGGACAGGGGGCTCCCTATGGCTACACCTTC
CDR3 protein: CASSLGQGAPYGYTF
V gene: TRBV11-3
clone size: NA
D gene: TRBD1
J gene: TRBJ1-2

CDR3 DNA: TGTGCCAGCAGCCCTCAGGAGAACACTGAAGCTTTCTTT
CDR3 protein: CASSPQENTEAFF
V gene: TRBV7-9
clone size: NA
D gene: NA
J gene: TRBJ1-1

CDR3 DNA: TGTGCCAGCTCGCTCGCCAGCGGGAATTATTACGAGCAGTACTTC
CDR3 protein: CASSLASGNYYEQYF
V gene: TRBV18
clone size: NA
D gene: TRBD2
J gene: TRBJ2-7

CDR3 DNA: TGTGCCAGCAGCCAAACATCCGGGACAGGGGAGCGCGGCTACACCTTC
CDR3 protein: CASSQTSGTGERGYTF
V gene: TRBV3-1/TRBV3-2
clone size: NA
D gene: TRBD1
J gene: TRBJ1-2

CDR3 DNA: TGTGCCAGCAGCTTAGACAGGGGGTTGAACACTGAAGCTTTCTTT
CDR3 protein: CASSLDRGLNTEAFF
V gene: TRBV6-5
clone size: many
D gene: TRBD1
J gene: TRBJ1-1

CDR3 DNA: TGTGCCATCAGCCGACAGGCAACCTGGAACACTGAAGCTTTCTTT
CDR3 protein: CAISRQATWNTEAFF
V gene: TRBV10-3
clone size: NA
D gene: NA
J gene: TRBJ1-1

CDR3 DNA: TGTGCCAGCAGCTTAGGACAGGGGAATGAAAAACTGTTTTTT
CDR3 protein: CASSLGQGNEKLFF
V gene: TRBV11-1
clone size: NA
D gene: TRBD1
J gene: TRBJ1-4

CDR3 DNA: TGTGCCAGCAGCTTAGGCTCCGCGGGTAGCTCCTACAATGAGCAGTTCTTC
CDR3 protein: CASSLGSAGSSYNEQFF
V gene: TRBV11-3
clone size: NA
D gene: NA
J gene: TRBJ2-1

CDR3 DNA: TGCGCCAGCAGTCAGACCCCGACTCGGGGCGAAGCTTTCTTT
CDR3 protein: CASSQTPTRGEAFF
V gene: TRBV23-1
clone size: NA
D gene: NA
J gene: TRBJ1-1

CDR3 DNA: TGCAGCGTTGTTGGTATCTCCTACAATGAGCAGTTCTTC
CDR3 protein: CSVVGISYNEQFF
V gene: TRBV29-1
clone size: NA
D gene: NA
J gene: TRBJ2-1

CDR3 DNA: TGTGCCAGCAGCCAAGATTTGGTAGCGGATAGCACAGATACGCAGTATTTT
CDR3 protein: CASSQDLVADSTDTQYF
V gene: TRBV3-1/TRBV3-2
clone size: NA
D gene: NA
J gene: TRBJ2-3

CDR3 DNA: TGTGCCAGCAGCTTCCGACAGGGCCCCGGCGCCTACACCTTC
CDR3 protein: CASSFRQGPGAYTF
V gene: TRBV11-2
clone size: NA
D gene: TRBD1
J gene: TRBJ1-2

CDR3 DNA: TGTGCCAGCAGCCCTAGCCGTAGCACAGATACGCAGTATTTT
CDR3 protein: CASSPSRSTDTQYF
V gene: TRBV5-4
clone size: few
D gene: NA
J gene: TRBJ2-3

CDR3 DNA: TGTGCCAGCAGCCCGCCGGGACAGGGGGTAAGCACTGAAGCTTTCTTT
CDR3 protein: CASSPPGQGVSTEAFF
V gene: TRBV7-9
clone size: NA
D gene: TRBD1
J gene: TRBJ1-1

CDR3 DNA: TGTGCCAGCAGCTTTACAGATAGCAATCAGCCCCAGCATTTT
CDR3 protein: CASSFTDSNQPQHF
V gene: TRBV7-9
clone size: NA
D gene: NA
J gene: TRBJ1-5

CDR3 DNA: TGTGCCAGCAGCTTGGGGGGGGTCCAAGAGACCCAGTACTTC
CDR3 protein: CASSLGGVQETQYF
V gene: TRBV5-4
clone size: NA
D gene: NA
J gene: TRBJ2-5

CDR3 DNA: TGTGCCAGTAGTTTCGGGGGAGCGCCCGGGGAGCTGTTTTTT
CDR3 protein: CASSFGGAPGELFF
V gene: TRBV19
clone size: NA
D gene: NA
J gene: TRBJ2-2

CDR3 DNA: TGTGCCAGCAGCAAGTCCGGTTTTCGAGAGACCCAGTACTTC
CDR3 protein: CASSKSGFRETQYF
V gene: TRBV21-1
clone size: NA
D gene: NA
J gene: TRBJ2-5

CDR3 DNA: TGTGCCAGCAGTTACTTTCGTTCCGGGAACACTGAAGCTTTCTTT
CDR3 protein: CASSYFRSGNTEAFF
V gene: TRBV6-2/TRBV6-3
clone size: NA
D gene: NA
J gene: TRBJ1-1

CDR3 DNA: TGTGCCAGCAGCTTAGAGGTACCTGAAGCTTTCTTT
CDR3 protein: CASSLEVPEAFF
V gene: TRBV11-2
clone size: once
D gene: NA
J gene: TRBJ1-1